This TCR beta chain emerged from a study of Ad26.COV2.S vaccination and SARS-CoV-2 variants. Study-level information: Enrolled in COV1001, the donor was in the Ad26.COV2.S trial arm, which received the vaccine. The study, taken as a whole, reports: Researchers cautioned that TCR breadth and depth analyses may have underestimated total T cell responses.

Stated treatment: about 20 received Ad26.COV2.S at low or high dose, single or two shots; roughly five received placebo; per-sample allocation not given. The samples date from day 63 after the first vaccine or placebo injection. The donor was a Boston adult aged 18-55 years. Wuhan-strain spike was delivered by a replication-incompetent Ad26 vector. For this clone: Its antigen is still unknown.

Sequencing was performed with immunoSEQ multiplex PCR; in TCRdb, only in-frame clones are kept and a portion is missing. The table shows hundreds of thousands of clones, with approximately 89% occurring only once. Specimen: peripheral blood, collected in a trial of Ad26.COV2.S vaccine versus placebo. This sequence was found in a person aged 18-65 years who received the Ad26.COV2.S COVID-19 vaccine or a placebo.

The CDR3 DNA reads TGTGCCAGCAGCCGAGCTGGCCGAGGTCATACGCAGTATTTT. Translating gives CASSRAGRGHTQYF. The chain employs TRBV27 and TRBJ2-3; D remains ambiguous. Trimming shortened V by 6 bases and J by 7 bases, and 17 bases separated the two germline ends. The CDR3 spans 14 residues. CDR1 is MNHEY, CDR2 SMNVEV, per germline (reference sequence).